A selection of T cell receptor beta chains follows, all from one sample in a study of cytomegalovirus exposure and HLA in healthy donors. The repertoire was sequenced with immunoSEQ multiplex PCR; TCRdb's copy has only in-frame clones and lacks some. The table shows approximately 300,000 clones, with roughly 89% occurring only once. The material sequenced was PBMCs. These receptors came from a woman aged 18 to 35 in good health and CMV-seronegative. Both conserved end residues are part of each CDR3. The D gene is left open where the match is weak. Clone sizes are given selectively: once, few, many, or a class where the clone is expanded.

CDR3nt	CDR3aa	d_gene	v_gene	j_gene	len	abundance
TGTGCCAGCAGCGTAGCTAGCGGGAGTATCAATGAGCAGTTCTTC	CASSVASGSINEQFF	TRBD2	TRBV9	TRBJ2-1	15	NA
TGTGCCAGCAGCTTTACCGACTGGGAGTCCCAGCATTTT	CASSFTDWESQHF	NA	TRBV7-2	TRBJ1-5	13	NA
TGCGCCAGCAGCCAAGGGACAGGGGCGGGAGGAGCTTTCTTT	CASSQGTGAGGAFF	TRBD1	TRBV4-3	TRBJ1-1	14	NA
TGTGCCTGTTCGGGGGTCCCCTCTGGGGCCAACGTCCTGACTTTC	CACSGVPSGANVLTF	NA	TRBV15	TRBJ2-6	15	NA
TGTGCCAGCATACCGGGACTAGCGGGAGTATCGAATGAGCAGTTCTTC	CASIPGLAGVSNEQFF	TRBD2	TRBV7-2	TRBJ2-1	16	NA
TGCGCCAGCAGAGGACAGGGATACAATGAGCAGTTCTTC	CASRGQGYNEQFF	TRBD1	TRBV5-1	TRBJ2-1	13	NA
TGTGCCAGCAGCTTGGAGGCTAGCGGGATTTACAATGAGCAGTTCTTC	CASSLEASGIYNEQFF	TRBD2	TRBV5-6	TRBJ2-1	16	NA
TGCGCCAGCAGCTTTGGAGGGAGGGCGGCAGATACGCAGTATTTT	CASSFGGRAADTQYF	TRBD2	TRBV5-1	TRBJ2-3	15	NA
TGCAGCGCCGGGGAACATGAGGACACCGGGGAGCTGTTTTTT	CSAGEHEDTGELFF	NA	TRBV29-1	TRBJ2-2	14	NA
TGCAGCGTTGCCCCCCCTAGCGGAGGTTACGAGCAGTACTTC	CSVAPPSGGYEQYF	TRBD2	TRBV29-1	TRBJ2-7	14	NA
TGTGCCACCAGCAGTGGACAGGGAGGACAGCCCCAGCATTTT	CATSSGQGGQPQHF	TRBD1	TRBV15	TRBJ1-5	14	NA
TGTGCCAGCAGGTGGGACATTGGAAACACCATATATTTT	CASRWDIGNTIYF	NA	TRBV2	TRBJ1-3	13	NA
TGTGCCAGCAGGCTAGCGGCTAACAATGAGCAGTTCTTC	CASRLAANNEQFF	TRBD2	TRBV7-9	TRBJ2-1	13	NA
TGTGCCAGCAGTTTCCTTTATCGGGAGGGGGAGGACGAGCAGTACTTC	CASSFLYREGEDEQYF	TRBD2	TRBV6-6	TRBJ2-7	16	NA
TGTGCCAGCAGCGTCACCGGTGGTCCCCGAGAGCAGTACTTC	CASSVTGGPREQYF	NA	TRBV9	TRBJ2-7	14	NA
TGCGCCAGCAGCCCGCGGACTAGCGGGACTGGAGATACGCAGTATTTT	CASSPRTSGTGDTQYF	TRBD2	TRBV5-1	TRBJ2-3	16	few
NA	CASSTSRGRTSYNEQFF	NA	TRBV27	TRBJ2-1	17	NA
TGTGCCAGCAGTTACTACGACAGGTCGAGCTATGGCTACACCTTC	CASSYYDRSSYGYTF	NA	TRBV6-5	TRBJ1-2	15	few
TGTGCCAGCAGCCAACTCTCGGGGGTCTACAATGAGCAGTTCTTC	CASSQLSGVYNEQFF	NA	TRBV4-2	TRBJ2-1	15	NA
TGTGCCAGCAGCCAAGTGCGGGGAGAGCAGTTCTTC	CASSQVRGEQFF	NA	TRBV14	TRBJ2-1	12	NA
TGTGCCAGCAGTTACACGGACAGGGGGTCGGGCACTGAAGCTTTCTTT	CASSYTDRGSGTEAFF	TRBD1	TRBV6-5	TRBJ1-1	16	NA
TGTGCCAGCAGCTTAACTAGCCGCACCGGGGAGCTGTTTTTT	CASSLTSRTGELFF	NA	TRBV7-2	TRBJ2-2	14	NA
TGTGCCAGCAGCTTACCGGGGTCGGGGACTGAAGCTTTCTTT	CASSLPGSGTEAFF	NA	TRBV7-3	TRBJ1-1	14	once
TGCGCCAGCAGCCGAAAAACGACCGGGACTAGCGGTCCAAAGTACAATGAGCAGTTCTTC	CASSRKTTGTSGPKYNEQFF	TRBD2	TRBV4-3	TRBJ2-1	20	NA
TGTGCCAGCAGCACAACAAATGCTTATGGCTACACCTTC	CASSTTNAYGYTF	NA	TRBV28	TRBJ1-2	13	NA
TGTGCCAGCAGTTGGACTAGCGGGAGCACCTACGAGCAGTACTTC	CASSWTSGSTYEQYF	TRBD2	TRBV27	TRBJ2-7	15	NA
TGTGCTAGTGGTTTGGTAGTGAGGCTAGCGGGCTCCAATGAGCAGTTCTTC	CASGLVVRLAGSNEQFF	TRBD2	TRBV12-5	TRBJ2-1	17	NA